Listed below are T cell receptor beta chains from one sample, sequenced in a study of tumor-infiltrating lymphocytes in primary liver carcinoma. A single record per CDR3 protein comes from TCRdb applying MiXCR to the multiplex PCR reads. The repertoire holds about 97,000 distinct CDR3 sequences, with approximately 70% as singletons. Sequenced input: liver tumor tissue from sampling region 2. Receptors were obtained from a woman aged 55-75 years with primary liver carcinoma and hepatitis B virus infection. The CDR3 runs from the conserved cysteine through the conserved F or W. The order of the fields is D gene, clone size, V gene, J gene, CDR3 protein, CDR3 DNA. D genes are given only for firm matches. Clone sizes are given selectively: once, few, many, or a class where the clone is expanded.

>-|-|TRBV5-4|TRBJ2-5
CASSPQPISGETQNF
TGTGCCAGCAGCCCGCAGCCTATTAGCGGAGAGACCCAGAACTTC
>TRBD1|-|TRBV7-9|TRBJ2-6
CASSLPPLDRVIRANVLTF
TGTGCCAGCAGCTTACCCCCATTGGACAGGGTAATTCGGGCCAACGTCCTGACTTTC
>TRBD1|-|TRBV6-1|TRBJ1-5
CASSRTGRDQPHHF
TGTGCCAGCAGTCGGACAGGGCGGGATCAACCCCATCATTTT
>-|few|TRBV5-1|TRBJ1-1
CACSFDNRNTEAFF
TGCGCCTGTAGCTTTGACAACCGGAACACTGAAGCTTTCTTT
>TRBD1|few|TRBV28|TRBJ2-1
CASSPQGETAFF
TGTGCCAGCAGTCCCCAGGGGGAGACGGCGTTCTTC
>TRBD1|many|TRBV28|TRBJ2-7
CASSAPGTATYEQYF
TGTGCCAGCAGTGCGCCCGGGACAGCCACCTACGAGCAGTACTTC
>-|once|TRBV7-8|TRBJ1-2
CASSLESRPGAPAYCYTF
TGTGCCAGCAGCTTAGAATCCCGCCCAGGGGCCCCCGCATATTGCTACACCTTC
>-|-|TRBV29-1|TRBJ2-6
CSIGGNGANVLTF
TGCAGCATTGGGGGAAATGGGGCCAACGTCCTGACTTTC
>-|once|TRBV29-1|TRBJ2-1
CSVEPPPAPEQFF
TGCAGCGTTGAACCGCCACCTGCACCTGAGCAGTTCTTT
>TRBD2|-|TRBV7-9|TRBJ2-7
CASSLTGGGIELYF
TGTGCCAGCAGCTTAACGGGAGGCGGTATAGAGCTGTACTTC
>TRBD2|-|TRBV6-4|TRBJ2-1
CASSRTSGSSYNEQFF
TGTGCCAGCAGTCGGACTAGCGGGAGCTCCTACAATGAGCAGTTCTTC
>TRBD2|-|TRBV28|TRBJ2-1
CGSSRTSGSYNEQFF
TGTGGCAGCAGTCGGACTAGCGGGAGCTACAATGAGCAGTTCTTC
>TRBD1|-|TRBV11-2|TRBJ1-1
CAGSLRDRGLLTEAFF
TGTGCCGGTAGCTTAAGGGACAGGGGGCTGCTCACTGAAGCTTTCTTT